This T cell receptor (beta chain) was sequenced during a study of OX40 agonist ivuxolimab in advanced cancers. Study summary: Of mixed ages from about 23 to 90 and averaging approximately 60 years, the group was about 80% male. Allowance was made for prior anti-PD-1, anti-PD-L1 or anti-CTLA-4 therapy, and roughly 39% had some.

TCRdb's copy holds only in-frame clones and misses some; the assay was immunoSEQ multiplex PCR. The sample lists more than 85,000 clones, about 92% seen once, with 0.27% in the top ten. The CDR3 consists of 12 residues. Germline loops: CDR1 SGHNT, CDR2 YENEEA. V lost 1 base and J lost 7, with 7 bases in between. General study findings and limits: There were, on average, more expanded clones in CD8+ T cells than in CD4+. Low clonal expansion, among the lowest seen, marked partial responders at 0.1-3.0 mg/kg.

Concerning this clone itself: Antigen unknown.

This receptor was obtained from an adult with an advanced solid tumor such as melanoma, head and neck, liver or kidney cancer. The starting material was CD4+ or CD8+ T cells sorted from blood, obtained in a trial of the OX40 agonist ivuxolimab. The rearrangement uses TRBV11-3 and TRBJ2-5, with D possibly TRBD2 on 6 matching bases. The chain's CDR3 is CASSLVGGTQYF. Written as DNA, the CDR3 is TGTGCCAGCAGCTTAGTCGGGGGGACCCAGTACTTC.